This T cell receptor beta chain was sequenced for a study of identical twins. The CDR3 is made up of 15 amino acids. Germline CDR1 and CDR2: MNHNS and SASEGT. V was clipped by 8 bases and J by 0 bases, with 14 bases between them. Study-wide results and limits: The analysis was cross-sectional rather than longitudinal within donors. Zero-insertion analyses could be partly confounded by invariant MAIT and iNKT cells.

Each donor was a healthy Caucasian. Each cDNA held unique molecular identifiers, and template switching gave it a universal primer site. TCRdb recomputed calls from the 5' RACE reads with MiXCR, one row per CDR3 protein. Of a few hundred thousand distinct CDR3 sequences listed, roughly 9.9% are singletons. Regarding this clonotype: Its antigen is unknown.

The sample was also reused in another study, on yellow fever vaccine responses in identical twins.

This TCR was sampled from a woman younger than 35 in good health. This chain links TRBV6-1 with TRBJ2-1; possibly TRBD2 for D (6 bases). The sequenced sample consisted of PBMCs. The DNA for the CDR3 is TGTGCCAGCCTCACGGGACTCAGCTCCTACAATGAGCAGTTCTTC. Its translation: CASLTGLSSYNEQFF.